The clone carrying this T cell receptor beta chain is a singleton in its sample. These data originate in a study of blood T cell repertoires in COVID-19. At the level of the study: Acute and convalescent COVID-19 specimens originated in the United States, Italy and Spain. Sources were T cells, B-cell-depleted T cells, or PBMCs; the material itself was cDNA or gDNA.

In the source study's methods: Reference gene primer amplification yielded estimated nucleated cell counts. Measured with immunoSEQ multiplex PCR; TCRdb has only the in-frame clones, and not every one. That table gives V, J and clone size, and the DNA gave D and trimming. The data contain around 68,000 clones, 75% to 90% of them singletons. The sequencing sample was made of peripheral blood. This clonotype originated in a man aged 45-65 years with acute or convalescent COVID-19.

CDR3 sequence: CASSPTAGVDTQYF. The DNA of the CDR3 is TGCGCCAGCAGCCCCACGGCGGGAGTCGATACGCAGTATTTT. The genes are TRBV5-1 and TRBJ2-3, with TRBD2 matching 7 bases. V lost 4 bases to trimming and J lost 6 bases; unmatched junction nucleotides: 8. The CDR3 is made up of 14 amino acids. Germline loops: CDR1 SGHRS, CDR2 YFSETQ.